This T cell receptor beta chain originates from a study of blood T cells in healthy people across ages. Germline CDR1 is SQVTM and CDR2 is ANQGSEA. The CDR3 is 15 residues long. The ends lost 7 bases at V and 2 bases at J; junction bases unmatched: 10. Then a second PCR, running roughly 6 to 11 cycles, was carried out with a sample-barcoded 5' primer and a J-beta primer mix. TCRdb independently ran MiXCR on the 5' RACE reads; one entry per CDR3 protein. The sample lists 550,000 to 600,000 distinct CDR3 sequences; approximately 27% were seen once. Material for sequencing was blood. The TCR comes from a woman aged 70 to 79 in good health. This chain joins TRBV29-1 and TRBJ2-3, with 9 bases that match TRBD1. CDR3 protein: CSARRDRAYTDTQYF. CDR3 nucleotide sequence: TGCAGCGCACGCCGGGACAGGGCCTACACAGATACGCAGTATTTT.